A selection of T cell receptor beta chains follows, all from one sample in a study of control samples from healthy donors and cancer patients. Data came from immunoSEQ multiplex PCR; TCRdb stores just in-frame clones and leaves some out. The data contain about 150,000 clones, approximately 94% of them seen just once; the ten biggest clones take up about 5.6%. The sequenced sample was blood. These receptors originate from a man in his forties in good health. The CDR3 runs from the conserved cysteine through the conserved F or W. Each record gives: D gene, J gene, V gene, clone size, CDR3 DNA, CDR3 protein. The D gene is left open where the match is weak. Not every row has a clone size; where given, it reads once, few, many or a size class.

-,TRBJ2-1,TRBV4-3,once,TGCGCCAGCAGCCAAGAAGGGGAGAATGAGCAGTTCTTC,CASSQEGENEQFF
-,TRBJ1-1,TRBV14,-,TGTGCCAGCAGCCAAGGAGGGTTCCGGCTGAACACTGAAGCTTTCTTT,CASSQGGFRLNTEAFF
TRBD1,TRBJ1-5,TRBV29-1,-,TGCAGCGTGTCAATCACAGGGGTCAGCAATCAGCCCCAGCATTTT,CSVSITGVSNQPQHF
-,TRBJ1-1,TRBV28,once,TGTGCCAGCAGTTTAAGCTTTGAAGCTTTCTTT,CASSLSFEAFF
-,TRBJ2-3,TRBV11-2,-,TGTGCCAGCAGCTTAGTACAGGGCAGGGCCACAGATACGCAGTATTTT,CASSLVQGRATDTQYF
-,TRBJ1-1,TRBV20-1,-,TGCAGTGCTAGTAGACAGGCCACTGAAGCTTTCTTT,CSASRQATEAFF
TRBD1,TRBJ1-5,TRBV2,-,TGTGCCAGCAGTTCAGGGGGCAGAAAGAATCAGCCCCAGCATTTT,CASSSGGRKNQPQHF
-,TRBJ1-1,TRBV9,once,TGTGCCAGCAGCGTAGGGATCGGTAAAGACACTGAAGCTTTCTTT,CASSVGIGKDTEAFF
-,TRBJ1-3,TRBV4-3,few,TGCGCCAGCAGCCAAGACCGGGGGGCGGGTGGAAACACCATATATTTT,CASSQDRGAGGNTIYF
-,TRBJ2-1,TRBV5-1,-,TGCGCCAGCAGCTTTAAACAGAGCAGCTACAATGAGCAGTTCTTC,CASSFKQSSYNEQFF
-,TRBJ1-2,TRBV11-2,-,TGTGCCAGCAGCTTAGCCCGGGGGATGGGCTATGGCTACACCTTC,CASSLARGMGYGYTF
-,TRBJ2-7,TRBV5-6,-,TGTGCCAGCAGCTTGAGAAGGTTCCCCTACGAGCAGTACTTC,CASSLRRFPYEQYF
-,TRBJ2-3,TRBV7-8,-,TGTGCCAGCAGCTTAGCGTATCGGGCATCTAGCACAGATACGCAGTATTTT,CASSLAYRASSTDTQYF
-,TRBJ2-3,TRBV27,-,TGTGCCAGCAGTTTATCGAGGGGGGGCGATACGCAGTATTTT,CASSLSRGGDTQYF
-,TRBJ2-2,TRBV7-2,-,TGTGCCAGCAGCTTATACTCGAACACCGGGGAGCTGTTTTTT,CASSLYSNTGELFF
-,TRBJ2-7,TRBV7-9,-,TGTGCCAGCAGCTCAACCACCTACGAGCAGTACTTC,CASSSTTYEQYF
-,TRBJ2-1,TRBV7-3,-,TGTGCCAGCAGCTTAGAATTCGGGCCTGCCGGCAATGAGCAGTTCTTC,CASSLEFGPAGNEQFF
-,TRBJ2-2,TRBV21-1,-,TGTGCCAGCAGCAAAGCGCGGCGGTTTCGGGAGCTGTTTTTT,CASSKARRFRELFF
-,TRBJ1-5,TRBV7-2,-,TGTGCCAGCAGCCTTCGGGGGGGAGGTCAGCCCCAGCATTTT,CASSLRGGGQPQHF
-,TRBJ2-3,TRBV18,few,TGTGCCAGCTCTTCGTCCACAGATACGCAGTATTTT,CASSSSTDTQYF
TRBD1,TRBJ1-1,TRBV28,once,TGTGCCAGCAGTATACGTGGGACAGGGGGAACTAACACTGAAGCTTTCTTT,CASSIRGTGGTNTEAFF
-,TRBJ1-2,TRBV9,-,TGTGCCAGCAGCTCCCTAGAGGGTGGCTACACCTTC,CASSSLEGGYTF
-,TRBJ1-6,TRBV5-6,-,TGTGCCAGCAGCTTGCGTGACTATAATTCACCCCTCCACTTT,CASSLRDYNSPLHF